These 10 T cell receptor beta chains were all obtained from the same sample, sequenced in a study of T cells after yellow fever vaccination. TCRdb used MiXCR to reprocess the 5' RACE reads, holding one entry per CDR3 protein. The sample includes some 97,000 distinct CDR3 sequences, 5.8% of them seen just once. This specimen consisted of CD8+ T cells sorted from PBMCs, obtained 10 days after the yellow fever booster vaccination. These receptor sequences come from a man aged 18 to 30 who received the YFV17D yellow fever vaccine.

This clonotype has at least ten counts. This chain links TRBV4-1 with TRBJ1-5; D uncertain. With 5 bases removed from V and 0 bases from J, the gap between germline ends came to 11 bases. This CDR3 has 15 amino acids. Germline V gives CDR1 MGHRA, CDR2 YSYEKL. DNA of the CDR3: TGCGCCAGCAGCGAGCGACACGTTAGCAATCAGCCCCAGCATTTT. It encodes CASSERHVSNQPQHF.

The rearrangement uses TRBV25-1 and TRBJ2-1; tentatively, D is TRBD1 or TRBD2 (5 bases each). Looked up from germline, CDR1 is MGHDK and CDR2 is SYGVNS. V gave up 2 bases and J gave up 2 bases, with 19 bases separating them. This CDR3 has 18 residues. As DNA, the CDR3 is TGTGCCAGCAGTGAAGGGTTTGGTGGCAAGGGACCCTACAATGAGCAGTTCTTC. Translating gives CASSEGFGGKGPYNEQFF.

The rearrangement links TRBV6-2 or TRBV6-3 to TRBJ2-1; D is ambiguous. CDR3 length equals 16 residues. Germline values: CDR1 MNHEY, CDR2 SVGEGT. Deletions cut 0 bases from V and 0 bases from J, with 9 bases between. The DNA of the CDR3 is TGTGCCAGCAGTTACTCGAGTACGAGCTCCTACAATGAGCAGTTCTTC. It specifies CASSYSSTSSYNEQFF.

This clonotype was seen ten or more times. The rearrangement joins TRBV29-1 to TRBJ2-3, with 8 nucleotides matching TRBD2. V lost 4 bases to trimming and J lost 6 bases; unmatched junction nucleotides: 12. The CDR3 contains 15 residues. Germline V gives CDR1 SQVTM, CDR2 ANQGSEA. CDR3 coding DNA: TGCAGCGTTGTGGAAAACGGGGGGGCGATCGATACGCAGTATTTT. Its protein is CSVVENGGAIDTQYF.

The V gene is TRBV4-3, the J gene TRBJ2-1; maybe TRBD1 (5 bases). CDR1 is LGHNA and CDR2 is YSLEER in the germline V gene. The V end was cut by 1 base, the J end by 3 bases, with 13 bases between. The CDR3 extends over 16 amino acids. The CDR3 loop is CASSQADSSYYNEQFF. CDR3 in DNA: TGCGCCAGCAGCCAAGCAGACAGCTCGTACTACAATGAGCAGTTCTTC.

This clonotype was counted at least ten times. The chain has TRBV2 and TRBJ2-5, with TRBD2 matching 8 bases. The ends lost 3 bases at V and 2 bases at J; junction bases unmatched: 2. The CDR3 totals 14 residues. From germline, CDR1 is SNHLY and CDR2 FYNNEI. DNA for the CDR3: TGTGCCAGCAGTGATAGCGGGGCTCAAGAGACCCAGTACTTC. Translating gives CASSDSGAQETQYF.

The CDR3 loop reads CASSQESTSGHNEQFF. CDR3 DNA: TGCGCCAGCAGCCAAGAGTCTACTAGCGGCCACAATGAGCAGTTCTTC. The rearrangement uses TRBV4-3 and TRBJ2-1; 8 nucleotides align to TRBD2. V dropped 0 bases and J dropped 5; count of bases not matched to a gene: 6. This CDR3 is built from 16 residues. Germline CDR1 and CDR2: LGHNA and YSLEER.

This clonotype was seen a few times. CDR3 sequence (DNA): TGTGCCAGCAGTTACACCGAGGAGACCCAGTACTTC. Its protein is CASSYTEETQYF. The chain employs TRBV6-6 and TRBJ2-5, with D uncertain. Germline CDR1 and CDR2: MNHNY and SVGAGI (reference sequence). This CDR3 is 12 amino acids long. The ends were cut back, 2 bases at V and 5 bases at J, with 6 bases in the middle.

This clonotype was found a few times. This rearrangement joins TRBV5-1 to TRBJ2-1; 10 nucleotides match TRBD2. The CDR3 totals 13 residues. Germline V gives CDR1 SGHRS, CDR2 YFSETQ. The ends lost 6 bases at V and 8 bases at J; junction bases unmatched: 5. The CDR3 DNA sequence: TGCGCCAGCAAAGAGCGGGGGGGCTATGAGCAGTTCTTC. Its translation: CASKERGGYEQFF.

This chain joins TRBV5-6 and TRBJ2-3, with 10 bases aligning to TRBD2. The CDR3 extends over 19 amino acids. CDR1 and CDR2 (germline): SGHDT, YYEEEE. Trimming at V came to 6 bases and at J to 0 bases, leaving 16 bases not matched to a gene. Written as DNA, the CDR3 is TGTGCCAGCAACTATTACGCTAGCGGGGGCCCTGTTAGCACAGATACGCAGTATTTT. This codes for CASNYYASGGPVSTDTQYF.